This entry lists 2 T cell receptor beta chains sequenced from one sample in a study of vaccination and CD4 T cells after COVID-19. Stated treatment: approximately 9-day PBMC culture with coronavirus spike peptide pools or control peptides (ViraFEST assay). CD4+ T lymphocytes from the unexposed donor were collected before the COVID-19 pandemic (2011-2018). Cultured CD4+ T cell DNA underwent sequencing with the Oncomine TCR Beta short-read assay. Researchers extracted genomic DNA from CD4+ T cells that had been cultured. TCRdb processed the PCR reads anew with MiXCR; each CDR3 protein has one entry. This table has roughly 7,800 distinct CDR3 sequences, 25% to 35% appearing once. Their antigen targets remain unknown. The sequencing sample was made of CD4+ T cells from blood, cultured in vitro. Receptor source: a human donor in good health.

This clonotype appeared a few times. The chain joins TRBV7-9 to TRBJ1-2; no definite D call. V shed 0 bases and J shed 8 bases, with 13 bases lying between them. The germline CDR1 and CDR2 sequences are SEHNR and FQNEAQ (reference sequence). The CDR3 is 14 residues long. The CDR3 reads CASSLAGSVYGYTF. CDR3 bases: TGTGCCAGCAGCTTAGCAGGGTCCGTTTACGGCTACACCTTC. The variable domain in full, with the rest retrieved from reference TRBV7-9 and TRBJ1-2, is DTGVSQNPRHKITKRGQNVTFRCDPISEHNRLYWYRQTLGQGPEFLTYFQNEAQLEKSRLLSDRFSAERPKGSFSTLEIQRTEQGDSAMYLCASSLAGSVYGYTFGSGTRLTVV.

The V call is TRBV5-4, the J call TRBJ2-5; 10 bases match TRBD1. V lost 1 base, J lost 5 bases, and 5 bases stayed unmatched. Germline V gives CDR1 SGHNT, CDR2 YYREEE (reference sequence). This CDR3 has 15 amino acids. The CDR3 DNA is TGTGCCAGCAGCTTGAAGGCGGGACAGGGGGAGACCCAGTACTTC. It encodes CASSLKAGQGETQYF.